This T cell receptor beta chain originates from a study of blood T cell repertoires in COVID-19. Original data processing: Estimates of nucleated cell counts were drawn from the amplification of reference gene primers. TCRdb's table, derived via immunoSEQ multiplex PCR, lists solely in-frame clones and lacks some. That table supplies the V and J calls and clone size; D and trimming were determined from the DNA. The profile shows 50,000 to 70,000 clones, 76% of them singletons. CDR1 WSHSY and CDR2 SAAADI come from the germline V gene. The CDR3 spans 13 residues. V was cut by 2 bases and J by 2 bases, with 7 bases left in between.

The receptor was isolated from a man between 45 and 60 years old with active or convalescent COVID-19. Sequences were obtained from peripheral blood. This chain uses TRBV10-2 with TRBJ2-7; D is uncertain. CDR3 nucleotides: TGCGCCAGCAGTGAGGAGTCCCCCTACGAGCAGTACTTC. Protein sequence: CASSEESPYEQYF.